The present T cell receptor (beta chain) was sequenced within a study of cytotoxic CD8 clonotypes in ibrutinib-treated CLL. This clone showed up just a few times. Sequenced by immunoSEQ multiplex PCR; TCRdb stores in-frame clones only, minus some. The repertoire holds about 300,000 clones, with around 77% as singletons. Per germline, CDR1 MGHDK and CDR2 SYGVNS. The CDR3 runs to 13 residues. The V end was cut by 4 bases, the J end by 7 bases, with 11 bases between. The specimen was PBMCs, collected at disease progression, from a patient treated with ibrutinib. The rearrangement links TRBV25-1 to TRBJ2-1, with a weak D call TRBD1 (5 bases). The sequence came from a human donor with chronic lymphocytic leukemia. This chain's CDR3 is CASSGQGSNEQFF. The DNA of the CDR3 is TGTGCCAGCAGTGGGCAGGGCTCGAATGAGCAGTTCTTC.